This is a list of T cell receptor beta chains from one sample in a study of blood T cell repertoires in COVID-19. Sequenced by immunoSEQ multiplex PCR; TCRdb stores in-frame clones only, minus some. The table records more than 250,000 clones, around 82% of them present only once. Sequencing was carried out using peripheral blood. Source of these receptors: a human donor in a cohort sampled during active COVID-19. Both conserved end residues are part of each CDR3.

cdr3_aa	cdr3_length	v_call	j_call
CATSSPVGPNHGYTF	15	TRBV24-1	TRBJ1-2
CASSPSGRNSEQYF	14	TRBV7-9	TRBJ2-7
CATSLQGGYEQYF	13	TRBV15	TRBJ2-7
CASSEMSSLGTGGTSGYGYTF	21	TRBV2	TRBJ1-2
CATSRTGAEQYF	12	TRBV15	TRBJ2-7
CASSIASRLAGASEQYF	17	TRBV19	TRBJ2-7
CASSQGDWAAYGYTF	15	TRBV3-1/TRBV3-2	TRBJ1-2
CASRETTLRGNRNEQFF	17	TRBV14	TRBJ2-1
CASSQDEAFFGYTF	14	TRBV4-1	TRBJ1-2
CASSYSPGLNIQYF	14	TRBV6-5	TRBJ2-4
CASSFGSSEQYF	12	TRBV6-5	TRBJ2-7
CASTGQGIAKNIQYF	15	TRBV2	TRBJ2-4
CASSEEGPGNTIYF	14	TRBV25-1	TRBJ1-3
CASSQEAPFTIYNEQFF	17	TRBV14	TRBJ2-1
CASSSVRASGSIEQFF	16	TRBV9	TRBJ2-1